The clone carrying this T cell receptor (beta chain) was observed many times. With V trimmed by 4 bases and J by 6 bases, 8 bases remained unmatched. The CDR3 extends over 15 amino acids. The germline CDR1 and CDR2 sequences are LNHNV and YYDKDF (reference sequence). This entry is derived from a study of regulatory T cells in long-lasting Graves disease. Specified time point: newly diagnosed GD, antithyroid drugs for less than 3 months. The TCR library was made from RNA extracted from PBMCs. The authors built TCR beta libraries using iRepertoire HTBI primers and Arm-PCR of CDR3 regions. TCRdb ran MiXCR on the multiplex PCR reads and lists one entry per CDR3 protein. The profile shows some 410,000 distinct CDR3 sequences, about 16% of them singletons. This sample was also put to use in a study of T cells in Graves' hyperthyroidism and ophthalmopathy.

The sequencing used peripheral blood mononuclear cells (PBMCs), collected at new diagnosis, from a patient treated with antithyroid drugs. The clonotype originates from a young woman with Graves disease. The chain links TRBV15 to TRBJ2-7; 11 positions match TRBD1. CDR3 coding DNA: TGTGCCACCAGCACCTTAGGACAGGGGGCGGGCGAGCAGTACTTC. Translated: CATSTLGQGAGEQYF. Complete variable domain (other parts from reference TRBV15 and TRBJ2-7): DAMVIQNPRYQVTQFGKPVTLSCSQTLNHNVMYWYQQKSSQAPKLLFHYYDKDFNNEADTPDNFQSRRPNTSFCFLDIRSPGLGDTAMYLCATSTLGQGAGEQYFGPGTRLTVT.